This TCR beta chain was documented in a study of T cell responses to AZD1222 COVID-19 vaccine. Study-wide results and limits: Spike-specific TCR breadth rose after two AZD1222 doses, and depth rose as well. Repertoires were obtained solely post-peak T cell response. Distributed over spike, vaccine-associated CD4 TCRs predominated at 160-218 and 743-854. Unmutated variant regions are reportedly targeted by nearly half of spike-specific TCRs.

Of note for this clone: No antigen is known for it. The same CDR3 can be traced to other DNA sequences in this sample.

The V gene's germline CDR1 is SQVTM and CDR2 ANQGSEA. The V end lost 7 bases, the J end lost 2 bases, and 11 bases lay between the germline ends. This CDR3 region has 13 residues. Produced via immunoSEQ multiplex PCR; TCRdb's table is partial and in-frame only. The sample lists under 150,000 clones; about 93% were seen once. This receptor was identified in an adult in good health. V gene TRBV29-1 combines with J gene TRBJ1-4; the D gene is possibly TRBD1 (6 bases). The sample was peripheral blood, taken on day 0 of AZD1222 vaccination. The CDR3 DNA reads as TGCAGCGGCCGGGGGCCCACTAATGAAAAACTGTTTTTT. Translating it yields CSGRGPTNEKLFF. Drawing the rest from reference TRBV29-1 and TRBJ1-4, the complete variable domain is SAVISQKPSRDICQRGTSLTIQCQVDSQVTMMFWYRQQPGQSLTLIATANQGSEATYESGFVIDKFPISRPNLTFSTLTVSNMSPEDSSIYLCSGRGPTNEKLFFGSGTQLSVL.